One sample yielded the 29 T cell receptor beta chains listed below, sequenced in a study of regulatory T cells in long-lasting Graves disease. The time point: newly diagnosed GD, antithyroid drugs for less than 3 months. TCR sequences were obtained from RNA taken from PBMCs. Arm-PCR of CDR3 regions and iRepertoire HTBI primers were the basis on which TCR beta libraries were built. TCRdb re-analysed the multiplex PCR reads in MiXCR, keeping a single row per CDR3 protein. There are 300,000 to 400,000 distinct CDR3 sequences in the sample; roughly 18% occur only once, and about 38% lies in the top ten. The sample consisted of peripheral blood mononuclear cells (PBMCs), taken at new diagnosis, from a patient treated with antithyroid drugs. These receptors all come from a female donor with Graves disease.

Many counts were recorded for this clonotype. At one boundary the junction diverges from the germline segment, which might be a read error. The chain is built from TRBV11-3 and TRBJ2-7; no reliable D call. Germline V CDR1 and CDR2: SGHNT, YENEEA. This CDR3 spans 14 amino acids. CDR3 nucleotide sequence: TGTGCCAGCAGCCACGCCGGTGGAGATTACGGGCAGTACTTC. This sequence encodes CASSHAGGDYGQYF.

This clonotype was observed a single time. This CDR3 reads CASSFPGDEQYF. In DNA form, the CDR3 reads TGTGCCAGCAGTTTTCCGGGAGACGAGCAGTACTTC. The V gene is TRBV12-3 or TRBV12-4, the J gene TRBJ2-7, with D possibly being TRBD2 (6 bases). Trimming removed 3 bases from V and 5 bases from J, with 8 bases in between. CDR3 size: 12 residues.

This clonotype was detected ten times or more. This chain connects TRBV19 to TRBJ2-1; 13 positions agree with TRBD2. The germline V gene encodes CDR1 LNHDA and CDR2 SQIVND (reference sequence). V shed 3 bases and J 8 bases; nucleotides not matched to a gene: 7. The CDR3 contains 16 residues. For the CDR3, the DNA is TGTGCCAGTAGTATTACTAGCGGGAGGGCCTCGTATGAGCAGTTCTTC. It is translated as CASSITSGRASYEQFF.

This clonotype appeared a few times. This may stem from a read error, because a much larger clone lies one nucleotide away. The V gene is TRBV12-3 or TRBV12-4, the J gene TRBJ1-1; D is undetermined. Trimming left V 8 bases short and J 5 bases short, with 15 bases between. The CDR3 consists of 13 residues. CDR3 nucleotides: TGTGCCAGCCTTAGGGCAGGTCCTACTGAAGCTTTCTTT. This sequence encodes CASLRAGPTEAFF.

This clonotype was counted only a few times. The CDR3 coding sequence is TGTGCCAGCTCACCCGGTGGGGAGAACTATGGCTACACCTTC. It is translated as CASSPGGENYGYTF. The rearrangement links TRBV18 to TRBJ1-2, with D unclear. The CDR3 sequence is 14 residues long. The germline V gene has CDR1 KGHSH and CDR2 LQKENI. Deletions cut 3 bases from V and 2 bases from J, with 10 bases between.

There are a few counts of this clonotype. The rearrangement joins TRBV29-1 to TRBJ1-1, with D unclear. Trimming took off 2 bases at V and 1 base at J, with 14 bases between the two ends. In germline, CDR1 is SQVTM, CDR2 ANQGSEA. The CDR3 extends over 15 amino acids. The CDR3 DNA sequence: TGCAGCGTTGAATTAGGCGCGGGCGGGAACACTGAAGCTTTCTTT. This gives the protein CSVELGAGGNTEAFF.

This chain links TRBV12-3 or TRBV12-4 with TRBJ1-5; the D gene is possibly TRBD1 (5 bases). Trimming cost V 1 base and J 2 bases, with 15 bases left between them. The CDR3 covers 17 residues. The CDR3 loop is CASSLGQGGFGNQPQHF. The CDR3 DNA sequence: TGTGCCAGCAGTTTAGGGCAGGGCGGATTTGGCAATCAGCCCCAGCATTTT.

This clonotype was seen ten or more times. The chain recombines TRBV3-1 with TRBJ2-1; D not certain. The CDR3 is made up of 14 amino acids. Between the trimmed V and J ends, which lost 6 bases and 2 bases, there was a span of 11 bases. Germline CDR1 is LGHDT and CDR2 is YNNKEL (reference sequence). The CDR3 nucleotides are TGTGCCAGCAGTCGACTCTTCCCCTACAATGAGCAGTTCTTC. This gives the protein CASSRLFPYNEQFF.

At least ten counts were recorded for this clonotype. This chain links TRBV28 with TRBJ2-7; D is unresolved. The CDR3 extends over 14 amino acids. Trimming took off 3 bases at V and 2 bases at J, with 11 bases between the two ends. The V gene's germline CDR1 is MDHEN and CDR2 SYDVKM. CDR3 protein: CASSFWRKTYEQYF. CDR3 DNA sequence: TGTGCCAGCAGTTTTTGGAGAAAAACCTACGAGCAGTACTTC.

The sample holds many counts of this clonotype. V gene TRBV5-1 combines with J gene TRBJ1-2; D remains unclear. The CDR3 is 13 amino acids. Trimming took 4 bases from V and 8 from J, leaving 15 bases between them. The germline gives CDR1 SGHRS, CDR2 YFSETQ. CDR3 region: CASSQDGMGGYTF. The CDR3, as DNA: TGCGCCAGCAGCCAGGACGGGATGGGCGGCTACACCTTC. Variable domain in full (rest from reference TRBV5-1 and TRBJ1-2): KAGVTQTPRYLIKTRGQQVTLSCSPISGHRSVSWYQQTPGQGLQFLFEYFSETQRNKGNFPGRFSGRQFSNSRSEMNVSTLELGDSALYLCASSQDGMGGYTFGSGTRLTVV.

This clonotype was detected ten times or more. This sequence joins TRBV3-1 and TRBJ2-7; D not certain. Trimming took off 0 bases at V and 4 bases at J, with 7 bases between the two ends. CDR1 LGHDT and CDR2 YNNKEL come from the germline V gene (reference sequence). The CDR3 extends over 13 amino acids. The CDR3 sequence: CASSQDMGYEQYF. The DNA of the CDR3 is TGTGCCAGCAGCCAAGATATGGGATACGAGCAGTACTTC.

In its sample, this clonotype was seen many times. The J gene is TRBJ1-2, the V gene TRBV28; D ambiguous. Germline V gives CDR1 MDHEN, CDR2 SYDVKM. Between the trimmed V and J ends, which lost 2 bases and 8 bases, there was a span of 9 bases. The length of the CDR3 is 12 residues. Written as DNA, the CDR3 is TGTGCCAGCAGTTTAGTGTGGAGAGGCTACACCTTC. Translated, it gives CASSLVWRGYTF.

In this sample, this clonotype turned up many times. This chain joins TRBV12-3 or TRBV12-4 and TRBJ2-3; 10 bases agree with TRBD2. The CDR3 is 19 residues long. V shed 5 bases and J 2 bases; nucleotides not matched to a gene: 16. Here the CDR3 DNA reads TGTGCCAGCAGTATACACTTGCCTAGCGGGAGATGGGTCACAGATACGCAGTATTTT. This codes for CASSIHLPSGRWVTDTQYF.

This clonotype came up many times. The chain combines TRBV12-3 or TRBV12-4 with TRBJ2-4; D may be TRBD1 (6 bases). The CDR3 length is 13 residues. Trimming stripped 5 bases from V and 11 bases from J, with 16 bases between. The chain's CDR3 is CASSPGASAVQYF. Written as DNA, the CDR3 is TGTGCCAGCAGTCCAGGGGCGTCGGCAGTTCAGTACTTC.

This clonotype showed up many times. The gene calls are TRBV28 and TRBJ1-5; D is uncertain. V lost 5 bases and J lost 2, with 10 bases in between. Per the germline V gene, CDR1 is MDHEN and CDR2 is SYDVKM. This CDR3 has 14 amino acids. CDR3 protein: CASSETGGNQPQHF. CDR3 coding DNA: TGTGCCAGCAGTGAAACCGGGGGCAATCAGCCCCAGCATTTT.

This clonotype came up once. A read error may explain this, as a much larger clone is one base away. This chain joins TRBV28 and TRBJ2-1; 9 bases map to TRBD2. Germline V gives CDR1 MDHEN, CDR2 SYDVKM. The J segment lost 0 bases and the V segment lost 6 bases, leaving 6 bases of the junction unmatched. The CDR3 totals 16 residues. The CDR3 sequence is CASRLISGGSYNEQFF. The CDR3 DNA sequence: TGTGCCAGCAGACTAATTAGCGGGGGCTCCTACAATGAGCAGTTCTTC.

J is TRBJ2-7 and V is TRBV6-5; the match to TRBD2 covers 13 bases. With V trimmed by 3 bases and J by 2 bases, 4 bases remained unmatched. CDR3 size: 16 residues. The germline CDR1 and CDR2 sequences are MNHEY and SVGAGI. The CDR3 DNA sequence: TGTGCCAGCAGTTATTCGACTAGCGGGAGGACCTACGAGCAGTACTTC. It encodes CASSYSTSGRTYEQYF.

Ten or more counts support this clonotype. CDR3 DNA sequence: TGTGCCAGCAGATTGGGACAGTTTCAGCCCCAGCATTTT. It codes for CASRLGQFQPQHF. The chain carries TRBV12-3 or TRBV12-4 and TRBJ1-5; 7 bases agree with TRBD1. The trim removed 6 bases at V and 6 bases at J, leaving 5 bases unmatched. The CDR3 runs 13 residues.

The V gene is TRBV7-2, the J gene TRBJ2-3, with D uncertain. The CDR3 runs to 14 residues. CDR1 and CDR2 (germline): SGHTA, FQGNSA. The germline V and J ends were trimmed by 5 bases and 2 bases, with 11 bases remaining between them. CDR3 sequence reads: CASSPRSVTDTQYF. CDR3 coding DNA: TGTGCCAGCAGCCCCCGGTCCGTCACAGATACGCAGTATTTT.

This clonotype was counted at least ten times. The J gene is TRBJ2-3, the V gene TRBV2; 8 nucleotides agree with TRBD1. The V segment lost 6 bases and the J segment 3 bases; nucleotides outside the gene matches: 5. Germline V lookup: CDR1 SNHLY, CDR2 FYNNEI. CDR3 length: 14 amino acids. The CDR3 is CASRDREPTDTQYF. The CDR3 region has the DNA TGTGCCAGCAGGGACAGGGAGCCTACAGATACGCAGTATTTT.

The V and J genes are TRBV5-6 and TRBJ2-7, with D possibly matching TRBD1 (6 bases). Germline lookup yields CDR1 SGHDT and CDR2 YYEEEE. Trimming removed 4 bases from V and 2 bases from J, with 16 bases in between. CDR3 length: 15 amino acids. The CDR3 protein is CASSAVGTTAYEQYF. The CDR3 DNA reads TGTGCCAGCAGCGCCGTCGGGACAACCGCCTACGAGCAGTACTTC.

This clonotype was recorded many times. This chain connects TRBV5-6 to TRBJ2-1; D is possibly TRBD1 or TRBD2 (5 bases each). The germline CDR1 and CDR2 sequences are SGHDT and YYEEEE. This CDR3 has 16 amino acids. Trimming took 3 bases from V and 2 from J, leaving 15 bases between them. The CDR3 loop is CASSSDSQGPYNEQFF. The CDR3 DNA follows: TGTGCCAGCAGCTCCGATTCCCAGGGACCCTACAATGAGCAGTTCTTC.

This clonotype was counted ten times or more. The CDR3 region has the DNA TGTGCCAGCAGCCCCAGGGGGCGGGAAAGCGATACGCAGTATTTT. Amino acid sequence: CASSPRGRESDTQYF. The V call is TRBV7-3, the J call TRBJ2-3; 8 bases line up with TRBD1. CDR3 size: 15 residues. J gave up 6 bases and V 5 bases, and 10 bases lay outside the gene matches. Germline V gene data show CDR1 as SGHTA and CDR2 as FQGTGA.

Turning to this clonotype: It may be a read error: a sequence one base away is much more abundant. The chain uses TRBV7-3 and TRBJ2-1; D remains ambiguous. Trimming cost V 3 bases and J 5 bases, with 8 bases left between them. The CDR3 loop spans 13 amino acids. The germline CDR1 and CDR2 sequences are SGHTA and FQGTGA. The chain's CDR3 is CASSFGWNNEQFF. In nucleotides, the CDR3 is TGTGCCAGCAGCTTTGGCTGGAACAATGAGCAGTTCTTC.

Ten or more counts support this clonotype. This chain joins TRBV11-2 and TRBJ2-2, with D hard to call. The CDR3 sequence is 16 residues long. Germline CDR1 reads SGHAT; CDR2 reads FQNNGV. V was shortened by 0 bases and J by 4 bases, with 12 bases between the two germline ends. The chain's CDR3 is CASSLDRGAGTGELFF. Here the CDR3 DNA reads TGTGCCAGCAGCTTAGATCGAGGAGCTGGCACCGGGGAGCTGTTTTTT. Variable domain in full (rest from reference TRBV11-2 and TRBJ2-2): EAGVAQSPRYKIIEKRQSVAFWCNPISGHATLYWYQQILGQGPKLLIQFQNNGVVDDSQLPKDRFSAERLKGVDSTLKIQPAKLEDSAVYLCASSLDRGAGTGELFFGEGSRLTVL.

This clonotype was found many times. This chain uses TRBV20-1 with TRBJ2-3; 9 bases match TRBD1. Germline V CDR1 and CDR2: DFQATT, SNEGSKA (reference sequence). CDR3 length: 16 amino acids. The V and J ends lost 0 bases and 2 bases, in that order; junction bases with no gene match: 6. CDR3 sequence reads: CSARDPGTGTTDTQYF. In DNA, the CDR3 is TGCAGTGCTAGAGATCCCGGGACAGGGACCACAGATACGCAGTATTTT.

In this sample, this clonotype turned up many times. The gene calls are TRBV30 and TRBJ2-7; D gene ambiguous. Germline CDR1 GTSNPN, CDR2 SVGIG (reference sequence). CDR3 length: 13 amino acids. V was trimmed by 1 base and J by 3 bases, leaving 10 bases between them. CDR3 sequence reads: CAWSAVTHYEQYF. The CDR3 coding sequence is TGTGCCTGGAGTGCTGTGACCCACTACGAGCAGTACTTC.

This clonotype was found many times. The chain employs TRBV28 and TRBJ2-1, with D unresolved. This CDR3 comprises 16 residues. Per the germline V gene, CDR1 is MDHEN and CDR2 is SYDVKM. Between the trimmed V and J ends, which lost 6 bases and 5 bases, there was a span of 20 bases. CDR3 loop: CASSRAGITMNNEQFF. In nucleotides, the CDR3 is TGTGCCAGCAGCCGAGCAGGAATTACTATGAACAATGAGCAGTTCTTC.

Ten or more counts support this clonotype. This chain joins TRBV12-3 or TRBV12-4 and TRBJ2-5, with D hard to call. The CDR3 spans 14 residues. V was trimmed by 6 bases and J by 3 bases, leaving 14 bases between them. Here the CDR3 reads CASSPDGLEETQYF. CDR3 DNA sequence: TGTGCCAGCAGCCCCGATGGTTTGGAAGAGACCCAGTACTTC.